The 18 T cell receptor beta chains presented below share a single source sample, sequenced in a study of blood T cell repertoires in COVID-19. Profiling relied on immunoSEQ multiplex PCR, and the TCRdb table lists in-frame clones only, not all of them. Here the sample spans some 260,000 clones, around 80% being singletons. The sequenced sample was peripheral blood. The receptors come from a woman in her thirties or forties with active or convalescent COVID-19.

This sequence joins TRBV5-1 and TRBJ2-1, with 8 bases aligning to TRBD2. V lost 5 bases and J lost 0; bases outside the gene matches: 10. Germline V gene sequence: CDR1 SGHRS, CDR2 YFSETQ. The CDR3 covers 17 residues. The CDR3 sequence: CASSKYGGASSYNEQFF. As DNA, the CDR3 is TGCGCCAGCAGTAAGTACGGGGGGGCTAGCTCCTACAATGAGCAGTTCTTC.

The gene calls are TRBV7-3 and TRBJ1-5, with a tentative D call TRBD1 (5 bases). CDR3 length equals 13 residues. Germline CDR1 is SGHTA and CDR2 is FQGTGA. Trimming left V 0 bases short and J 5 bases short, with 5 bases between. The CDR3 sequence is CASSLTGDQPQHF. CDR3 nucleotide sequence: TGTGCCAGCAGCTTAACAGGGGATCAGCCCCAGCATTTT.

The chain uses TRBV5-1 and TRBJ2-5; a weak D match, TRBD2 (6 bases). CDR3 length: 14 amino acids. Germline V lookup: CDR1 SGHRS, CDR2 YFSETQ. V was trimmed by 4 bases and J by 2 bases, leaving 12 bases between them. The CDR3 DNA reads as TGCGCCAGCAGCCCCCGGGGGTCTCAAGAGACCCAGTACTTC. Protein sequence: CASSPRGSQETQYF.

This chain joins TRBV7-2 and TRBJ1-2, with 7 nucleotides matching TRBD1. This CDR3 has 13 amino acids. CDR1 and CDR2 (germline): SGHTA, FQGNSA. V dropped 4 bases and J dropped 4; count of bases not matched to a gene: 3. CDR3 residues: CASSYRGSYGYTF. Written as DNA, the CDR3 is TGTGCCAGCAGCTACAGGGGAAGCTATGGCTACACCTTC.

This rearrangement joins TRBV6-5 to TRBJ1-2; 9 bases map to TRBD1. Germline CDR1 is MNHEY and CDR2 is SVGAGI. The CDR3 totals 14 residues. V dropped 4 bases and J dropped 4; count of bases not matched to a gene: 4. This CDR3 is CASSLTGGPYGYTF. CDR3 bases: TGTGCCAGCAGTTTAACAGGGGGCCCCTATGGCTACACCTTC.

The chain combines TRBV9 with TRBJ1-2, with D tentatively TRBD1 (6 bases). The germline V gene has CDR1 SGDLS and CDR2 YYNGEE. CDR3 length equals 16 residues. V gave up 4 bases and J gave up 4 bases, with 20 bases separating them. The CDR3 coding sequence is TGTGCCAGCAGCCCCAGGACAGATCCCAACTCCTATGGCTACACCTTC. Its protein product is CASSPRTDPNSYGYTF.

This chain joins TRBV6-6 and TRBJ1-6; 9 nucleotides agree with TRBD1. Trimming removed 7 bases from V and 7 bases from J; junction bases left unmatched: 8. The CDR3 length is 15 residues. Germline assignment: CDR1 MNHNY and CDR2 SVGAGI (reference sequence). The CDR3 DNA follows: TGTGCCAGCATTGGCCCTGACAGGGGGAATTCACCCCTCCACTTT. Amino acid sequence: CASIGPDRGNSPLHF.

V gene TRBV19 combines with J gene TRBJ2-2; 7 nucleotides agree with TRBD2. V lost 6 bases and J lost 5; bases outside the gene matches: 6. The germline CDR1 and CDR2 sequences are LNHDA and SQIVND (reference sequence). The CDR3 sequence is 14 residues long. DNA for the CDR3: TGTGCCAGTAGGCCAAGCGGGGTAACCGGGGAGCTGTTTTTT. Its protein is CASRPSGVTGELFF.

Here the CDR3 DNA reads TGCGCCAGCAGCGCTGGACAGGGGGTACAAGAGACCCAGTACTTC. Translating gives CASSAGQGVQETQYF. This chain connects TRBV5-1 to TRBJ2-5, with 10 nucleotides matching TRBD1. The germline CDR1 and CDR2 sequences are SGHRS and YFSETQ. CDR3 length equals 15 residues. After removal of 4 bases from V and 2 bases from J, the junction contained 5 bases not matched to a gene.

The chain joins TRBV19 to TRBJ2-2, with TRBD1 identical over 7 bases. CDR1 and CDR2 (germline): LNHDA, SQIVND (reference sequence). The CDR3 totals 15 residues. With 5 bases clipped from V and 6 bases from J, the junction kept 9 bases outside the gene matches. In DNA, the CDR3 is TGTGCCAGTAGTGCGACAGGGCGAGGGGCCGGGGAGCTGTTTTTT. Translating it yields CASSATGRGAGELFF.

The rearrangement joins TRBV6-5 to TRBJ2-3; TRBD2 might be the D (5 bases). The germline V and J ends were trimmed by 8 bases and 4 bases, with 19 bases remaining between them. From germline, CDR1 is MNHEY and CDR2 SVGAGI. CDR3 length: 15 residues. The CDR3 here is CASCMTKLGPDTQYF. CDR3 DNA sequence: TGTGCCAGCTGTATGACTAAGCTAGGCCCAGATACGCAGTATTTT.

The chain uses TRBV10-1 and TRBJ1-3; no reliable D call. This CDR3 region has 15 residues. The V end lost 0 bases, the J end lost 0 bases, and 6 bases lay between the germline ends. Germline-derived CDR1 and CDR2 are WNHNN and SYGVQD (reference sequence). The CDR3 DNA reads TGCGCCAGCAGTGAGTCGAGGAGCTCTGGAAACACCATATATTTT. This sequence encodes CASSESRSSGNTIYF.

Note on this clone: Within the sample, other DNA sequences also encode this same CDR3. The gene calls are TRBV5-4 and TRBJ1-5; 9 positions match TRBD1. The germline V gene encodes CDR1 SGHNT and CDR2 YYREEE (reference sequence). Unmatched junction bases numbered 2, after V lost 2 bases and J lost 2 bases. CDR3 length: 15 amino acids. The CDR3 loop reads CASSLQGAGNQPQHF. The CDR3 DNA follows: TGTGCCAGCAGCTTACAGGGGGCTGGCAATCAGCCCCAGCATTTT. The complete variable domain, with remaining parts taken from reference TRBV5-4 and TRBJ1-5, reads ETGVTQSPTHLIKTRGQQVTLRCSSQSGHNTVSWYQQALGQGPQFIFQYYREEENGRGNFPPRFSGLQFPNYSSELNVNALELDDSALYLCASSLQGAGNQPQHFGDGTRLSIL.

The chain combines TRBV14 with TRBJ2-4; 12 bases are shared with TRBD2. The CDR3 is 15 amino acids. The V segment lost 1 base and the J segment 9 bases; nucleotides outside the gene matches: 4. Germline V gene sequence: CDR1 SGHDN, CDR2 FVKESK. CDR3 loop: CASSQATSGGSIQYF. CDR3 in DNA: TGTGCCAGCAGCCAAGCGACTAGCGGGGGCTCCATTCAGTACTTC.

The CDR3 here is CASSQEGGGRNIQYF. The CDR3 DNA reads TGTGCCAGCAGCCAAGAAGGGGGTGGAAGAAACATTCAGTACTTC. The chain couples TRBV4-2 to TRBJ2-4; weak D call: TRBD1 (6 bases). The germline V gene has CDR1 LGHNA and CDR2 YNFKEQ. CDR3 length equals 15 residues. V lost 0 bases, J lost 6 bases, and 12 bases lay in between.

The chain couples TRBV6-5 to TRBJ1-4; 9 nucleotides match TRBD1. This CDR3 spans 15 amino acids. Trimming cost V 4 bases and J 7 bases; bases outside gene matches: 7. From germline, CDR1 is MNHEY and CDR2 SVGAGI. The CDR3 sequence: CASSFRQGGSEKLFF. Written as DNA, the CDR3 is TGTGCCAGCAGTTTCCGACAGGGGGGAAGTGAAAAACTGTTTTTT.

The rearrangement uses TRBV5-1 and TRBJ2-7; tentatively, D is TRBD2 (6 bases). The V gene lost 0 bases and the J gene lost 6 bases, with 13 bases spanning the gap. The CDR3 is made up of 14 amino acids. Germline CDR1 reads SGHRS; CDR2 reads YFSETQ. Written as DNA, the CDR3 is TGCGCCAGCAGCTTGGCGGGGGAAAGTGGCGAGCAGTACTTC. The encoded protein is CASSLAGESGEQYF.

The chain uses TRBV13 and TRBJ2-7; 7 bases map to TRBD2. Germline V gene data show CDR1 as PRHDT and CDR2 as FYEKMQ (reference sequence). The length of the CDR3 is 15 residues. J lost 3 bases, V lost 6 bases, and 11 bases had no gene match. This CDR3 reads CASSLSGVLFYEQYF. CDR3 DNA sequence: TGTGCCAGCAGTTTAAGCGGGGTCCTTTTCTACGAGCAGTACTTC. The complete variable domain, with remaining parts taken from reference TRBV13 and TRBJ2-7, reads AAGVIQSPRHLIKEKRETATLKCYPIPRHDTVYWYQQGPGQDPQFLISFYEKMQSDKGSIPDRFSAQQFSDYHSELNMSSLELGDSALYFCASSLSGVLFYEQYFGPGTRLTVT.